The 3 T cell receptor beta chains below come from one sample, sequenced in a study of technical replicates of blood from several donors. Assay: immunoSEQ multiplex PCR; the TCRdb copy retains only in-frame clones and omits some. The table lists about 84,000 clones, around 93% of them singletons. Sequencing input: T cells isolated from PBMCs. The receptors shown here come from a human donor in good health.

In this sample, this clone turned up a few times. The chain couples TRBV19 to TRBJ1-5; TRBD1 aligns across 8 bases. This CDR3 region has 15 residues. Germline V gives CDR1 LNHDA, CDR2 SQIVND (reference sequence). The J segment lost 6 bases and the V segment lost 5 bases, leaving 9 bases of the junction unmatched. This chain's CDR3 is CASSLGPGGLQPQHF. The DNA for the CDR3 is TGTGCCAGTAGTCTAGGCCCAGGGGGCCTTCAGCCCCAGCATTTT. Looking up the rest from reference TRBV19 and TRBJ1-5 gives the full variable domain: DGGITQSPKYLFRKEGQNVTLSCEQNLNHDAMYWYRQDPGQGLRLIYYSQIVNDFQKGDIAEGYSVSREKKESFPLTVTSAQKNPTAFYLCASSLGPGGLQPQHFGDGTRLSIL.

The CDR3 coding sequence is TGCGCCAGCAGCCAAGATCCTAACAGCTTTAATGAAAAACTGTTTTTT. It codes for CASSQDPNSFNEKLFF. The V and J genes are TRBV4-1 and TRBJ1-4; D call uncertain. The germline V gene has CDR1 MGHRA and CDR2 YSYEKL. This CDR3 is built from 16 residues. The ends were cut back, 0 bases at V and 4 bases at J, with 12 bases in the middle.

As for this clone: Compared with germline, one end of the junction differs, possibly owing to a read error. The chain is built from TRBV2 and TRBJ2-3, with D perhaps TRBD1 (7 bases). The CDR3 totals 13 residues. Germline V gene lookup returns CDR1 SNHLY and CDR2 FYNNEI. CDR3 protein: CGLGQGGADTQYF. The CDR3 DNA reads TGCGGCCTAGGGCAGGGGGGAGCAGATACGCAGTATTTT.